The rows below give T cell receptor beta chains drawn from one sample of a study of T cells in tuberculosis. TCRdb's table, derived via immunoSEQ multiplex PCR, lists solely in-frame clones and lacks some. The table lists around 35,000 clones, more than 85% of them singletons. The sequencing sample was made of PBMCs. These receptors were collected from a donor aged 10 to 29 with latent tuberculosis or without tuberculosis infection. Both conserved end residues are part of each CDR3. The D gene is left open where the match is weak. For some rows the clone size is stated as once, few or many, or as a class when expanded; others skip it.

j_call | clone_size | v_call | cdr3_length | d_call | cdr3_aa | cdr3_nt
TRBJ2-3 | - | TRBV9 | 14 | - | CASSPGYGTDTQYF | TGTGCCAGCAGCCCAGGTTACGGCACAGATACGCAGTATTTT
TRBJ1-5 | - | TRBV13 | 12 | - | CASSSHWQPQHF | TGTGCCAGCAGCTCACATTGGCAGCCCCAGCATTTT
TRBJ2-7 | - | TRBV5-1 | 14 | - | CASSLGLGGYEQYF | TGCGCCAGCAGCTTGGGGTTGGGGGGCTACGAGCAGTACTTC
TRBJ2-7 | few | TRBV9 | 14 | TRBD1 | CASSPTGTGYEQYF | TGTGCCAGCAGCCCCACGGGGACAGGGTACGAGCAGTACTTC
TRBJ1-2 | - | TRBV6-5 | 14 | - | CASSYSTENYGYTF | TGTGCCAGCAGTTACTCGACAGAAAACTATGGCTACACCTTC
TRBJ2-3 | - | TRBV9 | 14 | - | CASSLPGRGDTQYF | TGTGCCAGCAGCCTGCCTGGGCGGGGTGATACGCAGTATTTT
TRBJ1-2 | - | TRBV11-2 | 13 | - | CASTGSRSGGYTF | TGTGCCAGCACCGGTTCGCGCTCGGGAGGCTACACCTTC
TRBJ2-1 | - | TRBV6-4 | 15 | TRBD2 | CASSGTGGPYDEQFF | TGTGCCAGCAGTGGAACGGGGGGGCCTTACGATGAGCAGTTCTTC
TRBJ2-5 | - | TRBV5-1 | 14 | - | CASSPATRGETQYF | TGCGCCAGCAGCCCAGCTACCCGAGGAGAGACCCAGTACTTC
TRBJ2-3 | - | TRBV7-2 | 15 | - | CASSFQQGTLDTQYF | TGTGCCAGCAGCTTCCAACAGGGGACTTTGGATACGCAGTATTTT
TRBJ1-2 | - | TRBV18 | 12 | - | CASSPGGYGYTF | TGTGCCAGCTCACCGGGCGGGTATGGCTACACCTTC
TRBJ1-4 | once | TRBV6-1 | 14 | TRBD1 | CASSEGTGSEKLFF | TGTGCCAGCAGTGAGGGGACAGGGTCGGAAAAACTGTTTTTT
TRBJ2-3 | - | TRBV7-6 | 20 | TRBD2 | CASSLTPGTSGGGGTDTQYF | TGTGCCAGCAGCCTCACCCCCGGGACTAGCGGGGGCGGAGGCACAGATACGCAGTATTTT
TRBJ2-7 | - | TRBV21-1 | 13 | - | CASKGLSSYEQYF | TGTGCCAGCAAGGGACTTAGCTCCTACGAGCAGTACTTC
TRBJ2-7 | - | TRBV10-2 | 15 | TRBD2 | CASSGGGLAVHEQYF | TGCGCCAGCAGTGGGGGGGGACTAGCGGTTCACGAGCAGTACTTC
TRBJ1-5 | few | TRBV2 | 17 | - | CASSAQLTGTSNQPQHF | TGTGCCAGCTCGGCTCAATTGACAGGCACTAGCAATCAGCCCCAGCATTTT
TRBJ1-6 | - | TRBV28 | 14 | - | CASSLGGGPSPLHF | TGTGCCAGCAGTTTGGGCGGGGGCCCTTCACCCCTCCACTTT
TRBJ1-5 | - | TRBV15 | 15 | - | CATSREQSSNQPQHF | TGTGCCACCAGCAGAGAACAGAGTAGCAATCAGCCCCAGCATTTT
TRBJ2-7 | - | TRBV6-5 | 13 | TRBD1 | CASRDRDTYEQYF | TGTGCCAGCAGGGACAGGGATACTTACGAGCAGTACTTC
TRBJ2-3 | - | TRBV10-2 | 17 | TRBD2 | CASSFGLAGTGADTQYF | TGCGCCAGCAGTTTTGGACTAGCAGGGACTGGAGCGGATACGCAGTATTTT
TRBJ1-2 | - | TRBV27 | 14 | TRBD1 | CASSPRWDSDGYTF | TGTGCCAGCAGTCCCCGGTGGGACAGCGATGGCTACACCTTC
TRBJ1-1 | - | TRBV29-1 | 13 | - | CSVERRQNTEAFF | TGCAGCGTTGAACGTCGACAGAACACTGAAGCTTTCTTT
TRBJ1-2 | - | TRBV27 | 14 | TRBD1 | CASSFARGQGGYTF | TGTGCCAGCAGTTTTGCCAGGGGGCAAGGTGGCTACACCTTC